In its sample, the clone carrying this T cell receptor (beta chain) was seen many times. What it binds is not known. The source of the sample is a study of CD8 T cells in ankylosing spondylitis. Generation of TCR beta libraries employed quantitative 5'-RACE incorporating molecular barcodes. Via MiXCR, TCRdb re-called the 5' RACE reads, giving one row per CDR3 protein. This sample has 150,000 to 200,000 distinct CDR3 sequences, with 10% to 15% found just once. Germline loops: CDR1 MNHEY, CDR2 SVGAGI. J lost 2 bases, V lost 4 bases, and 4 bases had no gene match. The CDR3 spans 14 residues. Study-level findings and limits: There was a TCR beta motif, made of several highly homologous variants, that appeared characteristic of ankylosing spondylitis blood. Some of these motif variants have turned up before, in reports on reactive arthritis synovial fluid and blood. As reported, disease-linked clones showed significant enrichment in matched ankylosing spondylitis synovial fluid.

The source is a female donor with ankylosing spondylitis or in good health (not recorded which). The sample comprised blood, either unsorted or a sorted T cell fraction (not recorded which). The rearrangement joins TRBV6-5 to TRBJ1-1; 7 bases match TRBD1. As DNA, the CDR3 is TGTGCCAGCAGTTTCGACAGGGCCAACACTGAAGCTTTCTTT. Its translation: CASSFDRANTEAFF.